This T cell receptor beta chain originates from a study of cytomegalovirus exposure and HLA in healthy donors. V was clipped by 1 base and J by 6 bases; unmatched bases: 10. CDR1 is SGHAT, CDR2 FQNNGV, per germline. CDR3 size: 17 residues. Sequencing used immunoSEQ multiplex PCR; TCRdb keeps in-frame clones, though not all of them. The sample lists roughly 60,000 clones; roughly 94% were seen once. Sequencing used PBMCs. This sequence was found in a man aged 18 to 29 in good health and CMV-seronegative. The chain employs TRBV11-2 and TRBJ2-3; 10 bases are a match to TRBD2. The CDR3 DNA sequence: TGTGCCAGCAGCTTAGGCCGGCTAGCGGGAGATATCGATACGCAGTATTTT. This sequence encodes CASSLGRLAGDIDTQYF.